This T cell receptor beta chain was obtained from a study of T cell responses to AZD1222 COVID-19 vaccine. CDR1 and CDR2 (germline): MNHEY, SMNVEV (reference sequence). The CDR3 runs 15 residues. V gave up 5 bases and J gave up 6 bases, with 17 bases separating them. Only in-frame clones appear in the TCRdb table, and some are missing; sequencing was by immunoSEQ multiplex PCR. Among over 120,000 clones listed, approximately 90% were seen once. The V call is TRBV27, the J call TRBJ1-5; D not resolved. This TCR was sampled from an adult in good health. This specimen was peripheral blood, taken on day 0 of AZD1222 vaccination. The CDR3 reads CASSIPSPVGQPQHF. The CDR3 DNA sequence: TGTGCCAGCAGTATCCCGTCCCCGGTCGGTCAGCCCCAGCATTTT.